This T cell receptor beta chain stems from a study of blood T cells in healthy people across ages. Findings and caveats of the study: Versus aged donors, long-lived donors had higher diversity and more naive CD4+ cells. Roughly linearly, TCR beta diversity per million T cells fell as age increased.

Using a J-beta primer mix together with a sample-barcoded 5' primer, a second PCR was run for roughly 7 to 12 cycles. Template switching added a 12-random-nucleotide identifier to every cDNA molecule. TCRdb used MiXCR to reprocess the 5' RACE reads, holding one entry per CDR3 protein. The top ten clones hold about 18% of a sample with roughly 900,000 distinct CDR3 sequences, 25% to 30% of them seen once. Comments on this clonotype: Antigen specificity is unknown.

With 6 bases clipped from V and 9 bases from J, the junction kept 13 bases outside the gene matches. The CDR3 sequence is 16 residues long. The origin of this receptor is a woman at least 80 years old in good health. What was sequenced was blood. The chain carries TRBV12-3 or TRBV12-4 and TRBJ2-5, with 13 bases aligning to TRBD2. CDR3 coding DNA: TGTGCCAGCAGCCGTACTAGCGGGGGGGTCAGTGGGGCCCAGTACTTC. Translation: CASSRTSGGVSGAQYF.